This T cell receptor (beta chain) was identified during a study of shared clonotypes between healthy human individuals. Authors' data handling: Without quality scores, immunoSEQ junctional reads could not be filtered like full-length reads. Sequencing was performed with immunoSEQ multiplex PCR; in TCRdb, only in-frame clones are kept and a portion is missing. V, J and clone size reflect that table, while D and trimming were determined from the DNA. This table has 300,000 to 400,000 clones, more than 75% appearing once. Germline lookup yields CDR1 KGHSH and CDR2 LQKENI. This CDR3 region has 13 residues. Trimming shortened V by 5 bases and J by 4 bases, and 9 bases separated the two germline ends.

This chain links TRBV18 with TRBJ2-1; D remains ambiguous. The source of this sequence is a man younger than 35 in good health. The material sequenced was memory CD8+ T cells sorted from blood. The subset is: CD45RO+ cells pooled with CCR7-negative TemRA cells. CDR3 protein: CASSMGWYNEQFF. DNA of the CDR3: TGTGCCAGCTCAATGGGATGGTACAATGAGCAGTTCTTC.